This TCR beta chain comes out of a study of T cell responses to AZD1222 COVID-19 vaccine (dated by TCRdb to about 2021). Turning to the overall study: AZD1222 recipients given second doses at about 4 weeks or at about 12 weeks were pooled, since spike-specific TCR depth and breadth were not found to differ between the two schedules. TCR sequencing was performed for roughly 250 trial participants, of whom roughly 200 were given two doses of AZD1222 and 26 were given two doses of MenACWY control vaccine. Enrollment into the trials was organized by age into subgroups of 18-55, 56-69 and 70-plus years, and those subgroups contained roughly 160, 29 and 62 TCR-sequenced participants, respectively.

The germline V gene gives CDR1 as MGHRA and CDR2 as YSYEKL. CDR3 length: 15 amino acids, cysteine to phenylalanine. Only CDR3 DNA remains: 45 bases, in frame from the first base. V and J are truncated by 2 bases and 7 bases respectively, leaving an intervening sequence of 18 bases. What the study reported, not specific to this receptor: After two AZD1222 doses, spike-specific TCR breadth and depth were significantly higher than at day 0 and than in MenACWY recipients. The whole spike protein was spanned by vaccine-associated CD4 TCRs, and dominant responses were seen in regions 160-218 and 743-854. Reportedly, almost half of the unique spike-specific TCRs recognized epitopes lying outside the regions that are mutated in the B.1.351 and B.1.1.7 variants. Conclusions about previously exposed vaccinees are limited, since just five or six AZD1222 recipients were seropositive for SARS-CoV-2 at baseline. Because no day 14 peak-response samples were available, repertoires were characterized only after the peak T cell response. The 56-69-year group was small, and its depth increase did not reach significance, likely because of low power. Most participants were white British and females outnumbered males, and the authors suggested that clonal diversity may have been underestimated.

The CDR3 regions of human TCRbeta chains were analyzed by immunosequencing. The original methods were these. TCRs in the repertoires were matched against a reference library of SARS-CoV-2-specific TCRs that had been generated with the MIRA antigen-specificity platform. Breadth meant the fraction of unique TCRs that were SARS-CoV-2-associated, whereas depth meant the fraction of total T cells that were SARS-CoV-2-associated. Each spike-specific TCR was assigned to its reactive spike region and to a CD4 or CD8 class using the MIRA data. Log10-transformed breadth and depth values were compared by one-way ANOVA with Sidak's multiple comparisons tests. TCRdb mirrors the immuneACCESS table, restricted to in-frame sequences. Some clones are absent from its copies; in checked studies, under half trace to an unresolved V gene, and the reason for the others is unknown. V, J and clone size are those of that table, while D and trimming were read from the DNA. For this sample there are about 140,000 clones; around 89% appear just once. The leading ten clones occupy about 1.5% of the sample.

According to the study, the label for this sample's time point signals: baseline before first vaccination. The vaccinee samples were drawn from two UK trials, COV001 and COV002, one of which was a single-blind randomized controlled phase 2/3 trial testing AZD1222 (ChAdOx1 nCoV-19) in healthy adults. For TCRbeta chain sequencing, PBMC samples were collected from trial participants at day 0 and at day 28 after the second dose. Comment on this clone: The antigen it binds to is not known. Base qualities are missing; no much larger clone stands one base away.

This specimen consisted of peripheral blood, obtained on day 0 of AZD1222 vaccination. The sequence is built from TRBV4-1 and TRBJ2-7, with no reliable assignment of the D segment. The receptor was derived from an adult in good health. The CDR3 is CASSQPSGGVGEQYF. The DNA sequence is given as TGCGCCAGCAGCCAACCCTCCGGTGGGGTCGGGGAGCAGTACTTC.